This note documents a single T cell receptor (beta chain) sequence. Its antigen is still unknown. Repertoires were generated with immunoSEQ multiplex PCR, while TCRdb's copy carries only in-frame clones and drops some. The repertoire consists of 23,000 or so clones, with about 83% occurring once and the leading ten covering about 7%. These data originate in a study of PD-1 blockade in classical Hodgkin lymphoma. Study results and limitations: Lower baseline TCR diversity was reported for newly diagnosed patients than for healthy donors.

This CDR3 has 12 residues. Germline CDR1 SGHVS, CDR2 FQNEAQ. V gave up 2 bases and J gave up 4 bases, with 5 bases separating them. Specified time point: newly diagnosed, previously untreated cHL patient sample. The authors enriched CD8+ T cells from thawed PBMCs via magnetic negative selection. The source of this sequence is a human donor with classical Hodgkin lymphoma. The sample consisted of CD8+ T cells from blood. The chain combines TRBV7-8 with TRBJ1-2; no clear D gene. CDR3 region: CASSLSFYGYTF. CDR3 in DNA: TGTGCCAGCAGCTTATCCTTCTATGGCTACACCTTC. Drawing the rest from reference TRBV7-8 and TRBJ1-2, the complete variable domain is GAGVSQSPRYKVAKRGQDVALRCDPISGHVSLFWYQQALGQGPEFLTYFQNEAQLDKSGLPSDRFFAERPEGSVSTLKIQRTQQEDSAVYLCASSLSFYGYTFGSGTRLTVV.